The entry below gives a single T cell receptor beta chain sequence along with its context. The CDR3 consists of 17 residues. V shed 1 base, J shed 4 bases, and the junction held 10 bases outside the gene matches. Per the germline V gene, CDR1 is LGHNA and CDR2 is YNFKEQ. Source study methods: Amplification of reference gene primers was used by the study to estimate nucleated cell counts. Libraries were prepared by immunoSEQ multiplex PCR; TCRdb keeps only in-frame clonotypes and omits some of them. V, J and clone size are those of that table, while D and trimming were read from the DNA. The table lists roughly 150,000 clones, around 89% of them singletons. This entry belongs to a study of blood T cell repertoires in COVID-19. Study-wide background: COVID-19 samples, acute and convalescent, were from the United States, Italy and Spain. T cells, B-cell-depleted T cells, or PBMCs supplied cDNA or gDNA.

Specimen: peripheral blood. The chain employs TRBV4-2 and TRBJ1-2, with 9 positions matching TRBD1. The sequence came from a woman older than 75 with acute or convalescent COVID-19. The CDR3 loop reads CASSQGPPGQGGYGYTF. CDR3 nucleotide sequence: TGTGCCAGCAGCCAAGGCCCTCCGGGACAGGGAGGCTATGGCTACACCTTC.